This T cell receptor beta chain was sequenced in a study of identical twins. Study-level points and caveats: The authors drew conclusions from cross-sectional statistical analysis rather than following the same donors. Clonotypes of the beta chain that were abundant in cord blood carried fewer insertions (memory repertoires showed none). Analyses based on zero insertions could be partly confounded by invariant MAIT and iNKT cells. Twins' surplus sharing was weaker for beta out-of-frame sequences.

From the 5' RACE reads, TCRdb called clonotypes with MiXCR, one entry per CDR3 protein. The table has a few hundred thousand distinct CDR3 sequences, 15% seen once. V lost 8 bases and J lost 4; bases outside the gene matches: 9. The CDR3 is 16 residues long. Worth noting for this clonotype: The antigen remains unidentified.

These data were also reused for a study on yellow fever vaccine responses in identical twins.

The specimen sequenced was CD4+ T cells sorted from blood. The sequence derives from a woman aged 18-29 years in good health. The chain links TRBV12-3 or TRBV12-4 to TRBJ2-1; 12 bases match TRBD2. The CDR3 DNA sequence: TGTGCCAGCGGAGACACCGGGACTAGCGGGTACAATGAGCAGTTCTTC. Encoded protein: CASGDTGTSGYNEQFF.